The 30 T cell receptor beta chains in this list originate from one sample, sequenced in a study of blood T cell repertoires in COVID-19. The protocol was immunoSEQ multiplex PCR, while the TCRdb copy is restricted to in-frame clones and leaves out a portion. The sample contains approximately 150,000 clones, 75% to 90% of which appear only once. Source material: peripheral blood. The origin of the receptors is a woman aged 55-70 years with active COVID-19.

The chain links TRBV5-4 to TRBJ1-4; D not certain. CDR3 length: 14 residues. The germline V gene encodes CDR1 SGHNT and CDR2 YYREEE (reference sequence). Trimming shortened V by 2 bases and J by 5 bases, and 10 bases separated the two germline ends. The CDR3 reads CASSLDNFNEKLFF. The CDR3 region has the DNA TGTGCCAGCAGCTTAGACAACTTCAATGAAAAACTGTTTTTT.

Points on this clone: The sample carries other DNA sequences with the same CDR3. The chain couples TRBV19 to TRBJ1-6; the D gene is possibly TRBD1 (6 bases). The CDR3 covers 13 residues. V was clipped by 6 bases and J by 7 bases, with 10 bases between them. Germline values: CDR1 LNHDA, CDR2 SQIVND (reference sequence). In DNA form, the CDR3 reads TGTGCCAGTAGGGACAGAGAAAATTCACCCCTCCACTTT. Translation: CASRDRENSPLHF.

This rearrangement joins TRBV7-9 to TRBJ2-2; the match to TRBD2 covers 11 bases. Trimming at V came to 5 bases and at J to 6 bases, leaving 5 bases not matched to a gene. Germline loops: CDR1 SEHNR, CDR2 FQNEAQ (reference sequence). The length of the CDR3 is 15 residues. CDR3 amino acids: CASSQRTSGSGELFF. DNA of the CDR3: TGTGCCAGCAGCCAGAGGACTAGCGGGTCCGGGGAGCTGTTTTTT.

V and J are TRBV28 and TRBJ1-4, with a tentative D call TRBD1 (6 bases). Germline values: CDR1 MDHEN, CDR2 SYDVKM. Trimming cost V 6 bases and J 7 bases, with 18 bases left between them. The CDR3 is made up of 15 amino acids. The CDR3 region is CASRYRQVRVEKLFF. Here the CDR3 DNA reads TGTGCCAGCAGATATCGACAGGTCCGGGTTGAAAAACTGTTTTTT.

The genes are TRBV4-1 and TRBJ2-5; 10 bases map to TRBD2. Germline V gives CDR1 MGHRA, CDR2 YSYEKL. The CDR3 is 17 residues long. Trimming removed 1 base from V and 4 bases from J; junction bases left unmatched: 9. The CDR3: CASSQGASGSPRETQYF. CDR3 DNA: TGCGCCAGCAGCCAAGGAGCTAGCGGGAGCCCACGAGAGACCCAGTACTTC.

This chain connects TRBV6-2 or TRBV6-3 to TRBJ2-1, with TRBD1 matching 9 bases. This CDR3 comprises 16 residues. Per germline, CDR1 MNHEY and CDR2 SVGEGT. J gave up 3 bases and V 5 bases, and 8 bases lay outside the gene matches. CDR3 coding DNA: TGTGCCAGCAGTCTTGCCAGGGGACAGGGCTACAATGAGCAGTTCTTC. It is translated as CASSLARGQGYNEQFF.

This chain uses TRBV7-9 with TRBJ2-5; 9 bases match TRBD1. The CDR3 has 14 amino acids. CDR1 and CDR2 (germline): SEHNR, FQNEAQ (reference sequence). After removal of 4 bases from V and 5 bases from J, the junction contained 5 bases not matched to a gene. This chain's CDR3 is CASSSGQGFETQYF. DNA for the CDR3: TGTGCCAGCAGCTCGGGACAGGGCTTTGAGACCCAGTACTTC.

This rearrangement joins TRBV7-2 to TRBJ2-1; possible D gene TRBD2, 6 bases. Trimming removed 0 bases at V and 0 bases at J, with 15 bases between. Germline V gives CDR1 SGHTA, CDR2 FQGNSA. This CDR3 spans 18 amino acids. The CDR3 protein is CASSLAGGPLRSYNEQFF. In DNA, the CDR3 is TGTGCCAGCAGCTTAGCGGGAGGTCCCCTCCGCTCCTACAATGAGCAGTTCTTC.

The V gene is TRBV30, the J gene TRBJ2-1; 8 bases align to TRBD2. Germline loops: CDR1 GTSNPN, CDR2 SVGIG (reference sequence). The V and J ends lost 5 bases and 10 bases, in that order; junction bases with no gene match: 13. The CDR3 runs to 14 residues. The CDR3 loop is CAWAVSGRSSEQFF. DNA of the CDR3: TGTGCCTGGGCTGTAAGCGGGAGAAGTAGCGAGCAGTTCTTC.

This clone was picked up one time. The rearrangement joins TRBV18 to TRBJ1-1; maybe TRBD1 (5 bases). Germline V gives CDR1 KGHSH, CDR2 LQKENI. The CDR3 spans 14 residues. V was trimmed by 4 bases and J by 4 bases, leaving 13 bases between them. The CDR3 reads CASSRDPGLTEAFF. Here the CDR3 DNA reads TGTGCCAGCTCACGTGACCCAGGGCTCACTGAAGCTTTCTTT.

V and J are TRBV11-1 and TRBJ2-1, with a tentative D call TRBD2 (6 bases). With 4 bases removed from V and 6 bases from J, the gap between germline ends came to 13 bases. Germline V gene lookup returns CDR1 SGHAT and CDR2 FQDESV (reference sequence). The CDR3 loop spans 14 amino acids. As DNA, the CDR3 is TGTGCCAGCAGCTCGGGGACTTTCGTCAATGAGCAGTTCTTC. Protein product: CASSSGTFVNEQFF. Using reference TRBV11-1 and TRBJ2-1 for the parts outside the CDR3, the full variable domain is EAEVAQSPRYKITEKSQAVAFWCDPISGHATLYWYRQILGQGPELLVQFQDESVVDDSQLPKDRFSAERLKGVDSTLKIQPAELGDSAMYLCASSSGTFVNEQFFGPGTRLTVL.

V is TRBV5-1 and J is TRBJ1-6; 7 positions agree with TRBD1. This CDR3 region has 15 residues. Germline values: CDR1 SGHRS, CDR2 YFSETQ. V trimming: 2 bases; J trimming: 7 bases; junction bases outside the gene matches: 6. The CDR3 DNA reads TGCGCCAGCAGCTTTAGGGACAGCGACAATTCACCCCTCCACTTT. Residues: CASSFRDSDNSPLHF.

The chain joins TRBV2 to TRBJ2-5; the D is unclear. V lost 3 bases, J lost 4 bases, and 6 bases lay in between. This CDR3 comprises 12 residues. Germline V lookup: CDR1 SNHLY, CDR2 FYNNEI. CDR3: CASSDPPETQYF. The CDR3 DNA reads TGTGCCAGCAGTGACCCTCCAGAGACCCAGTACTTC.

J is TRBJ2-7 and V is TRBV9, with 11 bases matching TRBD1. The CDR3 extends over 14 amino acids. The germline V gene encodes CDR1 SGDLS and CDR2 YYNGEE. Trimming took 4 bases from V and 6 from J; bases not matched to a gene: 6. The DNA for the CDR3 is TGTGCCAGCAGCCGCCGGGACAGGGGGGCCGAGCAGTACTTC. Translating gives CASSRRDRGAEQYF.

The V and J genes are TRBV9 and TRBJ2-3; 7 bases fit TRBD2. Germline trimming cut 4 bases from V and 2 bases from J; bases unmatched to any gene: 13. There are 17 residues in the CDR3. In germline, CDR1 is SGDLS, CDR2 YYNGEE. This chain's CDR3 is CASSPRGGPKNTDTQYF. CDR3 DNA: TGTGCCAGCAGCCCAAGGGGAGGGCCTAAGAACACAGATACGCAGTATTTT.

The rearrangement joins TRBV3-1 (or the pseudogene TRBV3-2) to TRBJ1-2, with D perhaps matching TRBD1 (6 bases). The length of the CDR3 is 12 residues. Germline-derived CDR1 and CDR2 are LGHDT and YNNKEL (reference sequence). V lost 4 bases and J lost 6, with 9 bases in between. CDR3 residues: CASSPQGHGYTF. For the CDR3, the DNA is TGTGCCAGCAGCCCGCAGGGGCATGGCTACACCTTC.

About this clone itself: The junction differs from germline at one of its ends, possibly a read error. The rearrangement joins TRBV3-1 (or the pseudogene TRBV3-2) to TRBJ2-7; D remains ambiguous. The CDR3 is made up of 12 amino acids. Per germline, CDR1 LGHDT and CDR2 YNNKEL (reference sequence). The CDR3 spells CASSQVSHEQYF. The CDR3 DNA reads TGTGCCAGCAGCCAAGTCTCCCACGAGCAGTACTTC.

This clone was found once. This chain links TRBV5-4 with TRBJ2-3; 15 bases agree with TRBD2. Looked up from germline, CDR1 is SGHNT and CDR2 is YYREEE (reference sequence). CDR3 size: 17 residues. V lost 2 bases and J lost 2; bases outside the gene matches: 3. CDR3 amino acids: CASSFGTSGRPTDTQYF. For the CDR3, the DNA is TGTGCCAGCAGCTTTGGGACTAGCGGGAGGCCCACAGATACGCAGTATTTT. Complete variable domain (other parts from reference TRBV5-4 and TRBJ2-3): ETGVTQSPTHLIKTRGQQVTLRCSSQSGHNTVSWYQQALGQGPQFIFQYYREEENGRGNFPPRFSGLQFPNYSSELNVNALELDDSALYLCASSFGTSGRPTDTQYFGPGTRLTVL.

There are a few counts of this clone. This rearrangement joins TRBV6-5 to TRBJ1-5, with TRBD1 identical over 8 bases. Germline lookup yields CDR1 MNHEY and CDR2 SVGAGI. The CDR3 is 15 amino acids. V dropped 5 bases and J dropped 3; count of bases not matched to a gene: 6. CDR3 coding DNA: TGTGCCAGCAGTACCCGGACAGGGTTCAATCAGCCCCAGCATTTT. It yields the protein CASSTRTGFNQPQHF.

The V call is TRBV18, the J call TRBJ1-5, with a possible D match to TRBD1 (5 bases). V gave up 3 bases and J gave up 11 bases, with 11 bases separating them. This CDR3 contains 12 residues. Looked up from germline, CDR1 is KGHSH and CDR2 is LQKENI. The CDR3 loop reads CASSPGGRSQHF. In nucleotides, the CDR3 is TGTGCCAGCTCACCGGGGGGGAGGTCCCAGCATTTT.

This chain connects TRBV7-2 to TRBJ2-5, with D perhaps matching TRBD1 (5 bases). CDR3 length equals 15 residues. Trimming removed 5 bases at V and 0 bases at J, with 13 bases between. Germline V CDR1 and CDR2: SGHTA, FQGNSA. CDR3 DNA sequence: TGTGCCAGCAGCGAAACGAGACAGTACCAAGAGACCCAGTACTTC. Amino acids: CASSETRQYQETQYF.

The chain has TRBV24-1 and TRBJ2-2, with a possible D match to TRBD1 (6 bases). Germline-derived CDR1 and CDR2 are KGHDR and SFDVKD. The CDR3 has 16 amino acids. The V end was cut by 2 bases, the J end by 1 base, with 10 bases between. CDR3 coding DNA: TGTGCCACCAGTGATTCAGGGGCCATGAACACCGGGGAGCTGTTTTTT. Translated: CATSDSGAMNTGELFF.

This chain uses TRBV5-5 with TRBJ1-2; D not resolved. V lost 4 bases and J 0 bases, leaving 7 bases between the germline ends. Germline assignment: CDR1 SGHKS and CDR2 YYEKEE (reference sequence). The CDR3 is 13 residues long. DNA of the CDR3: TGTGCCAGCAGCATGCAGGCTAACTATGGCTACACCTTC. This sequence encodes CASSMQANYGYTF.

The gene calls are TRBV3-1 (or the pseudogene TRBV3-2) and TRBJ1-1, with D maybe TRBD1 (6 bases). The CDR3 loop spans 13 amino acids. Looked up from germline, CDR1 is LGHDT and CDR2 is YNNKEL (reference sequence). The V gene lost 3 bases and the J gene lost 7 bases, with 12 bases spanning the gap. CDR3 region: CASSQDRQNEAFF. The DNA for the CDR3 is TGTGCCAGCAGCCAGGACAGACAGAATGAAGCTTTCTTT.

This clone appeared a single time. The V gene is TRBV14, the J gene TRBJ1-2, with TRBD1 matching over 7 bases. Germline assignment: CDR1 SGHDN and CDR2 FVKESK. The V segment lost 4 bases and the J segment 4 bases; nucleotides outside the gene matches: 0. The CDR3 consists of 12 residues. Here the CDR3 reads CASSRDSYGYTF. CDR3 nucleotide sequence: TGTGCCAGCAGCCGGGACAGCTATGGCTACACCTTC. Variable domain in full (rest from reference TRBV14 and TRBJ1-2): EAGVTQFPSHSVIEKGQTVTLRCDPISGHDNLYWYRRVMGKEIKFLLHFVKESKQDESGMPNNRFLAERTGGTYSTLKVQPAELEDSGVYFCASSRDSYGYTFGSGTRLTVV.

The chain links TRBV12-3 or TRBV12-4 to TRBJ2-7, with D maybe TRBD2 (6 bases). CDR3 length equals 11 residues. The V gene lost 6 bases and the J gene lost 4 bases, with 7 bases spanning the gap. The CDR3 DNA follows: TGTGCCAGCAGGGGGACTTACGAGCAGTACTTC. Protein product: CASRGTYEQYF.

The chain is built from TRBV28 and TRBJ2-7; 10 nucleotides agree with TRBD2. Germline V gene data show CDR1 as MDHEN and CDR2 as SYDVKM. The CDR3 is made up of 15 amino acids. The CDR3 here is CASCPAGGPSYEQYF. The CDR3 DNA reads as TGTGCTAGCTGTCCAGCGGGAGGGCCCTCCTACGAGCAGTACTTC.

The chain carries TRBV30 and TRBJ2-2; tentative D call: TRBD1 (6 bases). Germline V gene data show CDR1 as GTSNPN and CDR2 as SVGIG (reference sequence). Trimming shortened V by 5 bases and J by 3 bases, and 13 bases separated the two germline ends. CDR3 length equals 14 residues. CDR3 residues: CAWGRDTYTGELFF. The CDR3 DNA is TGTGCCTGGGGCCGGGACACTTACACCGGGGAGCTGTTTTTT.

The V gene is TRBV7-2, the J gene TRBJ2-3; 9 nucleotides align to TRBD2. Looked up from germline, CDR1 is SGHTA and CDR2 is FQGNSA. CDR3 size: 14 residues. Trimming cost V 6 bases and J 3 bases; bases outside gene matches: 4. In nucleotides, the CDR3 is TGTGCCAGCAGTTTTCTAGCGGGAACAGATACGCAGTATTTT. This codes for CASSFLAGTDTQYF.

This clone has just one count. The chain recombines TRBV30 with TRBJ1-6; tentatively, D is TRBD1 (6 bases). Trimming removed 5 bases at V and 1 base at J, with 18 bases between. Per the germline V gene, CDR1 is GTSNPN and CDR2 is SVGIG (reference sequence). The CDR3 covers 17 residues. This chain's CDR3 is CAWEDPGHRSYNSPLHF. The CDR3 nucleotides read TGTGCCTGGGAAGATCCGGGACACAGATCCTATAATTCACCCCTCCACTTT.